This T cell receptor beta chain was observed in a study of T cell changes during pregnancy in multiple sclerosis. The V end was cut by 6 bases, the J end by 8 bases, with 14 bases between. Germline V lookup: CDR1 SQVTM, CDR2 ANQGSEA. CDR3 length equals 12 residues. Only in-frame clones appear in the TCRdb table, and some are missing; sequencing was by immunoSEQ multiplex PCR. Among about 38,000 clones listed, more than 90% were seen once. The chain has TRBV29-1 and TRBJ2-1; a possible D gene is TRBD2 (5 bases). This TCR was sampled from a female donor with multiple sclerosis, enrolled in a pregnancy study. Material: CD8+ T cells from peripheral blood mononuclear cells, obtained after pregnancy. CDR3 protein: CSVDPDYYEQFF. CDR3 coding DNA: TGCAGCGTCGATCCCGACTATTATGAGCAGTTCTTC.